This TCR beta chain was documented in a study of beta chain features in type 1 diabetes. This clone has just a few counts. Its cognate antigen is unknown. General observations from the study: Moderately but significantly shorter TCRB CDR3s were found in Type 1 diabetes patients in all four CD4+ subsets.

Naive, central memory, regulatory and stem cell-like memory cells within the CD4+ compartment were sorted using CD45RO/CCR7/CD25/CD127/CD95/CD27. All of the isolated RNA was reverse transcribed, so expressed TCRB transcripts were sequenced. Only in-frame clones appear in the TCRdb table, and some are missing; sequencing was by immunoSEQ multiplex PCR. The table includes hundreds of thousands of clones, roughly 15% detected once. Germline lookup yields CDR1 MDHEN and CDR2 SYDVKM. V was shortened by 5 bases and J by 5 bases, with 17 bases between the two germline ends. CDR3 size: 15 residues. The source material was naive CD4+ T cells from blood. This rearrangement joins TRBV28 to TRBJ2-3, with D maybe TRBD2 (5 bases). The receptor comes from a young man in good health. CDR3 sequence reads: CASSKLAGGGDTQYF. The CDR3 DNA sequence: TGTGCCAGCAGTAAATTGGCCGGAGGTGGAGATACGCAGTATTTT.